Below, 8 T cell receptor beta chains from the same sample are listed, as sequenced in a study of blood T cells in healthy people across ages. The authors ran a second PCR of 7 to 11 cycles using a sample-barcoded 5' primer and a J-beta primer mix. MiXCR, applied by TCRdb to the 5' RACE reads, yields one record per CDR3 protein. The data contain around 1,900,000 distinct CDR3 sequences, around 40% of them singletons. Sequenced material: blood. All receptors come from a human donor in good health.

The sample holds a few counts of this clonotype. This chain joins TRBV11-1 and TRBJ2-2; D gene ambiguous. Germline V gene sequence: CDR1 SGHAT, CDR2 FQDESV (reference sequence). V lost 5 bases to trimming and J lost 0 bases, with 7 bases between them. The CDR3 sequence is 14 residues long. CDR3 loop: CASSLQTNTGELFF. The CDR3 DNA sequence: TGTGCCAGCAGCCTTCAGACGAACACCGGGGAGCTGTTTTTT.

CDR3 bases: TGCAGTGCTAGAGATCCCGACAGCTACGAGCAGTACTTC. Amino acid sequence: CSARDPDSYEQYF. The chain uses TRBV20-1 and TRBJ2-4; D may be TRBD1 (5 bases). The closer fit of TRBJ2-7 to the DNA end suggests the J call may be wrong. CDR1 is DFQATT, CDR2 SNEGSKA, per germline (reference sequence). The CDR3 spans 13 residues.

The genes are TRBV6-1 and TRBJ1-6, with D perhaps TRBD1 (5 bases). Germline values: CDR1 MNHNS, CDR2 SASEGT. The CDR3 is 15 residues long. Trimming left V 2 bases short and J 8 bases short, with 13 bases between. CDR3 amino acids: CASSEIGASDSPLHF. CDR3 DNA: TGTGCCAGCAGTGAAATCGGGGCTTCAGATTCACCCCTCCACTTT.

The chain is built from TRBV12-3 or TRBV12-4 and TRBJ2-2; the match to TRBD2 covers 9 bases. V shed 5 bases and J 4 bases; nucleotides not matched to a gene: 2. The CDR3 covers 14 residues. The CDR3 reads CASSNSGSTGELFF. The CDR3 DNA is TGTGCCAGCAGTAATAGCGGGAGCACCGGGGAGCTGTTTTTT.

The rearrangement uses TRBV30 and TRBJ1-2, with 8 bases aligning to TRBD1. Germline CDR1 and CDR2: GTSNPN and SVGIG (reference sequence). The CDR3 is 14 residues long. V shed 2 bases, J shed 4 bases, and the junction held 6 bases outside the gene matches. The CDR3 is CAWSYGGTGYGYTF. The DNA of the CDR3 is TGTGCCTGGAGTTACGGCGGGACAGGCTATGGCTACACCTTC.

The genes are TRBV9 and TRBJ2-4; D uncertain. The assigned J gene may be wrong: the sequence end matches TRBJ2-1 better. The germline V gene encodes CDR1 SGDLS and CDR2 YYNGEE. The CDR3 is 12 residues long. This CDR3 is CASSVAGHEQFF. The CDR3 coding sequence is TGTGCCAGCAGCGTAGCTGGGCATGAGCAGTTCTTC.

This sequence joins TRBV5-1 and TRBJ2-5; D not certain. Germline V gene lookup returns CDR1 SGHRS and CDR2 YFSETQ. Trimming left V 0 bases short and J 11 bases short, with 17 bases between. This CDR3 has 14 residues. The CDR3: CASSLAITSNEQYF. CDR3 bases: TGCGCCAGCAGCTTGGCCATAACCTCCAATGAGCAGTACTTC.

The chain joins TRBV6-4 to TRBJ2-4, with unresolved D. The CDR3 contains 13 residues. Germline values: CDR1 MRHNA, CDR2 SNTAGT. The germline V and J ends were trimmed by 0 bases and 5 bases, with 5 bases remaining between them. The CDR3 bases are TGTGCCAGCAGTGACTCGATGGAAAACATTCAGTACTTC. Translation gives CASSDSMENIQYF.